The entry that follows covers one T cell receptor (beta chain) sequence. What it binds is not known. This PCR relied on a set of 60 Vbeta primers and 13 Jbeta primers. Here immunoSEQ multiplex PCR was the method, and the copy in TCRdb shows in-frame clones only, minus some. The sample lists fewer than 100,000 clones; 80% were seen once. The germline CDR1 and CDR2 sequences are LNHDA and SQIVND (reference sequence). The CDR3 consists of 15 residues. The V end lost 3 bases, the J end lost 5 bases, and 16 bases lay between the germline ends. This specimen belongs to a study of cytomegalovirus exposure and HLA in healthy donors. Study details: About 84% of more than 300 genotyped donors fell in the Caucasian-associated ancestry cluster. Whole-study results and caveats: Sequencing likely generated an artifact that appeared as a cluster of highly shared sequence variants. A link between a missense DCLRE1C variant and TCR beta V- and J-gene trimming emerged from a later analysis. Several of the most significant clusters appeared, in a later analysis, to be linked to common viral pathogens.

V usage is TRBV19 and J usage is TRBJ1-1; D may be TRBD1 (5 bases). The sequenced sample was PBMCs. The TCR comes from a male donor in good health and CMV-seronegative. This CDR3 is CASSIGWGKGTEAFF. The CDR3 region has the DNA TGTGCCAGTAGTATCGGATGGGGAAAGGGGACTGAAGCTTTCTTT. Drawing the rest from reference TRBV19 and TRBJ1-1, the complete variable domain is DGGITQSPKYLFRKEGQNVTLSCEQNLNHDAMYWYRQDPGQGLRLIYYSQIVNDFQKGDIAEGYSVSREKKESFPLTVTSAQKNPTAFYLCASSIGWGKGTEAFFGQGTRLTVV.